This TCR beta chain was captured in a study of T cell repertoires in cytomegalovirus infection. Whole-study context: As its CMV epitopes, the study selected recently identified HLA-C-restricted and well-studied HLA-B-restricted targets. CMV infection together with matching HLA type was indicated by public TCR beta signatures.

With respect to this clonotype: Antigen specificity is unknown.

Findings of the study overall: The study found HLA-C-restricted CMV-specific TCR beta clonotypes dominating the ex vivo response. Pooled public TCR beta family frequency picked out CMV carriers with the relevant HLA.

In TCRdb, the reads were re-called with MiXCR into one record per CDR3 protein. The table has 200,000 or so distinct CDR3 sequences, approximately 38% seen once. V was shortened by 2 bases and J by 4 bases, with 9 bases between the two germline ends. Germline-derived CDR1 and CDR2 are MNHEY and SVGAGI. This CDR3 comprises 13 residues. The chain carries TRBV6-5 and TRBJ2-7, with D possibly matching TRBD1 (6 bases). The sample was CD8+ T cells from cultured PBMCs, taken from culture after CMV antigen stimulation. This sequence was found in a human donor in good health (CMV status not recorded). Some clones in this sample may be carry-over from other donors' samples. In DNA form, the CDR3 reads TGTGCCAGCAGTTACGACAGGAGTTACGAGCAGTACTTC. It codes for CASSYDRSYEQYF.